The 8 T cell receptor beta chains in this list originate from one sample, sequenced in a study of cytomegalovirus exposure and HLA in healthy donors. PCR involved 60 Vbeta and 13 Jbeta primers. The protocol was immunoSEQ multiplex PCR, while the TCRdb copy is restricted to in-frame clones and leaves out a portion. The table lists 74,000 or so clones, more than 60% of them singletons. The sequencing input was PBMCs. The source is a male donor in good health and CMV-seropositive.

This sequence joins TRBV5-1 and TRBJ2-5, with 9 bases identical to TRBD1. CDR3 size: 15 residues. Germline CDR1 and CDR2: SGHRS and YFSETQ. The V segment lost 7 bases and the J segment 4 bases; nucleotides outside the gene matches: 11. The chain's CDR3 is CASGQGMFDRETQYF. The CDR3 DNA is TGCGCCAGCGGACAGGGGATGTTTGATCGAGAGACCCAGTACTTC.

The V gene is TRBV6-1, the J gene TRBJ2-3, with TRBD2 identical over 10 bases. V shed 8 bases, J shed 0 bases, and the junction held 2 bases outside the gene matches. Germline V gene lookup returns CDR1 MNHNS and CDR2 SASEGT. The CDR3 extends over 14 amino acids. In nucleotides, the CDR3 is TGTGCCAGCGAGCGGGAGGGTAGCACAGATACGCAGTATTTT. It encodes CASEREGSTDTQYF.

CDR3 sequence reads: CAIKIQGITNYGYTF. Here the CDR3 DNA reads TGTGCCATCAAGATCCAGGGAATCACTAACTATGGCTACACCTTC. The V gene is TRBV10-3, the J gene TRBJ1-2; possibly TRBD1 for D (5 bases). In germline, CDR1 is ENHRY, CDR2 SYGVKD. This CDR3 has 15 amino acids. The germline V and J ends were trimmed by 7 bases and 0 bases, with 15 bases remaining between them.

CDR3: CASSLRSSGRAATETQYF. Written as DNA, the CDR3 is TGTGCCAGCAGTTTGAGGTCGAGCGGGAGGGCCGCTACAGAGACCCAGTACTTC. The chain uses TRBV28 and TRBJ2-5; TRBD2 agrees at 10 bases. V trimming: 3 bases; J trimming: 4 bases; junction bases outside the gene matches: 14. The CDR3 loop spans 18 amino acids. Germline CDR1 is MDHEN and CDR2 is SYDVKM.

The chain has TRBV29-1 and TRBJ2-5; 10 bases align to TRBD2. The V gene end was trimmed by 3 bases and the J gene end by 5 bases; junction bases not matched to a gene: 3. The CDR3 has 13 residues. The germline gives CDR1 SQVTM, CDR2 ANQGSEA. In nucleotides, the CDR3 is TGCAGCGTTGACGGAGCGGGAGGGGAGACCCAGTACTTC. Amino acid sequence: CSVDGAGGETQYF. Filled out from reference TRBV29-1 and TRBJ2-5, the complete variable domain reads SAVISQKPSRDICQRGTSLTIQCQVDSQVTMMFWYRQQPGQSLTLIATANQGSEATYESGFVIDKFPISRPNLTFSTLTVSNMSPEDSSIYLCSVDGAGGETQYFGPGTRLLVL.

The chain uses TRBV28 and TRBJ2-7; 12 bases fit TRBD1. Trimming removed 5 bases from V and 4 bases from J; junction bases left unmatched: 9. This CDR3 region has 16 residues. Germline CDR1 MDHEN, CDR2 SYDVKM. This chain's CDR3 is CASSHQPGQGAYEQYF. DNA for the CDR3: TGTGCCAGCAGTCATCAACCGGGACAGGGGGCTTACGAGCAGTACTTC.

This clone was seen a handful of times. This sequence joins TRBV5-6 and TRBJ2-2, with D tentatively TRBD2 (6 bases). Trimming removed 1 base at V and 4 bases at J, with 14 bases between. CDR1 is SGHDT and CDR2 is YYEEEE in the germline V gene. The CDR3 totals 16 residues. The CDR3 loop is CASSLTWREATGELFF. The CDR3 nucleotides are TGTGCCAGCAGCTTGACCTGGAGGGAGGCCACCGGGGAGCTGTTTTTT.

The DNA for the CDR3 is TGTGCCAGCAGCTCACGACAGGCATCCTACGAGCAGTACTTC. It yields the protein CASSSRQASYEQYF. This chain connects TRBV11-2 to TRBJ2-7; tentatively, D is TRBD1 (6 bases). Trimming took 4 bases from V and 1 from J, leaving 11 bases between them. This CDR3 has 14 residues. Germline CDR1 is SGHAT and CDR2 is FQNNGV.